This TCR beta chain was documented in a study of T cell repertoires in cytomegalovirus infection. Study observations and caveats: What dominated the ex vivo response were HLA-C-restricted CMV-specific TCR beta clonotypes.

This CDR3 has 14 amino acids. V dropped 4 bases and J dropped 4 bases, with 11 bases sitting between them. In TCRdb, the reads were re-called with MiXCR into one record per CDR3 protein. The sample contains about 700,000 distinct CDR3 sequences, around 32% of which appear only once. As to this clonotype: Its specificity is not known.

The source is a human donor in good health (CMV status not recorded). Some clones in this sample may be carry-over from other donors' samples. The specimen comprised cultured PBMCs, sampled from culture after CMV antigen stimulation. This sequence joins TRBV12-3 or TRBV12-4 and TRBJ2-1; TRBD1 might be the D (5 bases). DNA for the CDR3: TGTGCCAGCAGTTCGGACACGTTATACAATGAGCAGTTCTTC. Encoded protein: CASSSDTLYNEQFF.